A single sample is the source of the 14 T cell receptor beta chains below, sequenced in a study of T cell repertoires in cytomegalovirus infection. TCRdb used MiXCR to reprocess the reads, holding one entry per CDR3 protein. The sample carries about 920,000 distinct CDR3 sequences, 31% recorded once. The antigens these receptors bind are not known. The source was cultured CD8+ T cells from PBMCs, collected from culture after CMV antigen stimulation. These receptors were collected from a human donor in good health (CMV status not recorded). Some clones in this sample may be carry-over from other donors' samples.

This clonotype appeared a few times. The chain recombines TRBV4-1 with TRBJ1-1; D is undetermined. Deletions cut 1 base from V and 6 bases from J, with 6 bases between. The CDR3 length is 12 residues. Germline V gives CDR1 MGHRA, CDR2 YSYEKL. The CDR3 DNA reads TGCGCCAGCAGCCAAGGTTTCTCTGAAGCTTTCTTT. This encodes CASSQGFSEAFF.

In its sample, this clonotype was seen a few times. The V and J genes are TRBV2 and TRBJ1-3; possibly TRBD1 for D (6 bases). Between the trimmed V and J ends, which lost 2 bases and 8 bases, there was a span of 13 bases. Germline CDR1 reads SNHLY; CDR2 reads FYNNEI. The CDR3 contains 14 residues. The CDR3 DNA reads as TGTGCCAGCAGTGAAAAGGGGGGAAGGGACACCATATATTTT. Translated: CASSEKGGRDTIYF.

The rearrangement links TRBV24-1 to TRBJ2-1; D gene unclear. The CDR3 is 15 amino acids. Trimming pared 2 bases from V and 6 bases from J, leaving 13 bases between. Germline-derived CDR1 and CDR2 are KGHDR and SFDVKD. CDR3 sequence: CATSDYRSAGNEQFF. For the CDR3, the DNA is TGTGCCACCAGTGATTACCGCTCGGCCGGCAATGAGCAGTTCTTC.

The J gene is TRBJ1-5, the V gene TRBV20-1; unclear D gene. CDR1 DFQATT and CDR2 SNEGSKA come from the germline V gene (reference sequence). The CDR3 totals 16 residues. Trimming took 6 bases from V and 1 from J, leaving 19 bases between them. CDR3 residues: CSANAERVLSNQPQHF. The CDR3 DNA follows: TGCAGTGCCAACGCCGAAAGGGTGTTGAGCAATCAGCCCCAGCATTTT.

The table lists this clonotype with a count of one. The V gene is TRBV29-1, the J gene TRBJ1-2, with D unclear. Trimming left V 4 bases short and J 3 bases short, with 6 bases between. Germline CDR1 reads SQVTM; CDR2 reads ANQGSEA. The CDR3 runs to 11 residues. In DNA form, the CDR3 reads TGCAGCGTTGCTGGGGACTATGGCTACACCTTC. Translated, it gives CSVAGDYGYTF.

The chain combines TRBV24-1 with TRBJ2-3, with D unresolved. V lost 7 bases, J lost 4 bases, and 8 bases lay in between. This CDR3 is built from 12 residues. The germline gives CDR1 KGHDR, CDR2 SFDVKD. In nucleotides, the CDR3 is TGTGCCACCAGCGGTCAGTCAGATACGCAGTATTTT. Translated: CATSGQSDTQYF.

There are a few counts of this clonotype. This chain uses TRBV7-3 with TRBJ1-1; weak D call: TRBD1 (6 bases). Deletions cut 5 bases from V and 9 bases from J, with 19 bases between. CDR1 and CDR2 (germline): SGHTA, FQGTGA. The CDR3 sequence is 14 residues long. CDR3 coding DNA: TGTGCCAGCAGCCCTACCCCAGGAGGGGGGAAAGCTTTCTTT. Encoded protein: CASSPTPGGGKAFF. Full variable domain (missing parts from reference TRBV7-3 and TRBJ1-1): GAGVSQTPSNKVTEKGKYVELRCDPISGHTALYWYRQSLGQGPEFLIYFQGTGAADDSGLPNDRFFAVRPEGSVSTLKIQRTERGDSAVYLCASSPTPGGGKAFFGQGTRLTVV.

The J gene is TRBJ2-7, the V gene TRBV6-1; D may be TRBD1 (5 bases). CDR1 MNHNS and CDR2 SASEGT come from the germline V gene. This CDR3 has 14 amino acids. Trimming removed 5 bases from V and 3 bases from J, with 14 bases in between. The CDR3 spells CASSYGQGIYEQYF. The DNA for the CDR3 is TGTGCCAGCAGTTACGGCCAGGGAATCTACGAGCAGTACTTC.

In this sample, this clonotype turned up a few times. The chain couples TRBV12-3 or TRBV12-4 to TRBJ1-5, with a tentative D call TRBD1 (5 bases). V lost 5 bases, J lost 2 bases, and 28 bases lay in between. There are 20 residues in the CDR3. CDR3 protein: CASSPTAWLAQVDRNQPQHF. Written as DNA, the CDR3 is TGTGCCAGCAGTCCGACAGCTTGGTTGGCCCAGGTGGATCGCAATCAGCCCCAGCATTTT.

The chain employs TRBV7-6 and TRBJ2-5; TRBD1 agrees at 11 bases. The J segment lost 5 bases and the V segment lost 5 bases, leaving 13 bases of the junction unmatched. CDR1 is SGHVS and CDR2 is FNYEAQ in the germline V gene. This CDR3 is 17 amino acids long. The CDR3 DNA reads as TGTGCCAGCAGCGACCCCGGGACAGGGGGATCAGTGGAGACCCAGTACTTC. Amino acids: CASSDPGTGGSVETQYF.

This chain joins TRBV10-3 and TRBJ2-1; D remains unclear. The CDR3 runs 13 residues. Germline-derived CDR1 and CDR2 are ENHRY and SYGVKD. V was trimmed by 4 bases and J by 2 bases, leaving 6 bases between them. CDR3 nucleotides: TGTGCCATCAGTGGGGGTCCCTACAATGAGCAGTTCTTC. This encodes CAISGGPYNEQFF.

A few counts support this clonotype. The chain couples TRBV27 to TRBJ2-2, with 7 positions matching TRBD1. CDR3 length: 14 amino acids. V lost 7 bases, J lost 5 bases, and 7 bases stayed unmatched. Germline V lookup: CDR1 MNHEY, CDR2 SMNVEV (reference sequence). Here the CDR3 DNA reads TGTGCCAGCAACACAGGGGTTCTAACCGGGGAGCTGTTTTTT. Translating it yields CASNTGVLTGELFF.

The chain carries TRBV28 and TRBJ1-5; D might be TRBD1 (6 bases). The CDR3 runs to 14 residues. The V gene's germline CDR1 is MDHEN and CDR2 SYDVKM. Between the trimmed V and J ends, which lost 3 bases and 6 bases, there was a span of 12 bases. The CDR3 spells CASSFSGVAQPQHF. CDR3 bases: TGTGCCAGCAGTTTTTCAGGGGTGGCTCAGCCCCAGCATTTT.

The rearrangement joins TRBV27 to TRBJ2-1; D may be TRBD1 (6 bases). The length of the CDR3 is 12 residues. V was shortened by 5 bases and J by 10 bases, with 12 bases between the two germline ends. Germline CDR1 MNHEY, CDR2 SMNVEV (reference sequence). Written as DNA, the CDR3 is TGTGCCAGCAGTATAACAGGGAAGGAGCAGTTCTTC. This codes for CASSITGKEQFF.